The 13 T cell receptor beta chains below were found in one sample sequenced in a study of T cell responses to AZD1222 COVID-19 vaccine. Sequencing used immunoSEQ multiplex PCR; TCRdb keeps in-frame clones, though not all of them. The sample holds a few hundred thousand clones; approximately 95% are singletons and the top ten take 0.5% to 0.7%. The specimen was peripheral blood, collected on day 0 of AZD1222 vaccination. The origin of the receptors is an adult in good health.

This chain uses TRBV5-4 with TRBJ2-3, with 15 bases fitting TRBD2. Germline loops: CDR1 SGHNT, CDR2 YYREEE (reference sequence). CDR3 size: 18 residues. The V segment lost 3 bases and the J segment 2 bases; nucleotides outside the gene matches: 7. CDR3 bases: TGTGCCAGCAGCTCAGGACTAGCGGGGGGGCCAAACACAGATACGCAGTATTTT. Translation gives CASSSGLAGGPNTDTQYF.

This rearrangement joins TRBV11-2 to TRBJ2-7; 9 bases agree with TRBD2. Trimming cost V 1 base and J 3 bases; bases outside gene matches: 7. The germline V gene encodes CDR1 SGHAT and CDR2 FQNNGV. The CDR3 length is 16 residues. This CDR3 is CASSLGREGLFYEQYF. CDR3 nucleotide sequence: TGTGCCAGCAGCTTAGGGCGGGAGGGCCTGTTCTACGAGCAGTACTTC.

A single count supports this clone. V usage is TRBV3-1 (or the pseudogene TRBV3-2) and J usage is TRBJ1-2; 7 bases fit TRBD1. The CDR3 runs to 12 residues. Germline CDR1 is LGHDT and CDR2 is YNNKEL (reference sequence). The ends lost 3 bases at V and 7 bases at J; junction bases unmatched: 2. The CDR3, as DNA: TGTGCCAGCAGCCAGTACAGGGGTGGCTACACCTTC. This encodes CASSQYRGGYTF.

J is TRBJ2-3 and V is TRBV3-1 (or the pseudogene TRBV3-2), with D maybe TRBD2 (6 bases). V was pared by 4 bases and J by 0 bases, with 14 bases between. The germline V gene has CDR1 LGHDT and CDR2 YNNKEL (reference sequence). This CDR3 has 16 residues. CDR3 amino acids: CASSLAGLQSTDTQYF. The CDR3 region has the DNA TGTGCCAGCAGCCTGGCGGGACTCCAAAGCACAGATACGCAGTATTTT.

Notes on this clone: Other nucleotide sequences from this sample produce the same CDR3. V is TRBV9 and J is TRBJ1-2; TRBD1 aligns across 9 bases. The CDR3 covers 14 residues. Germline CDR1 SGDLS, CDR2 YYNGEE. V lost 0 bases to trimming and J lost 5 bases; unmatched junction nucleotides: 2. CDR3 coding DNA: TGTGCCAGCAGCGTAGGACAGGGGGATTATGGCTACACCTTC. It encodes CASSVGQGDYGYTF.

CDR3 DNA: TGTGCCAGCAGGTTCATTAGGAGGGACCGAAGCGACAATGAGCAGTTCTTC. It yields the protein CASRFIRRDRSDNEQFF. The gene calls are TRBV27 and TRBJ2-1; the D gene is possibly TRBD2 (6 bases). The V end was cut by 6 bases, the J end by 5 bases, with 23 bases between. The CDR3 length is 17 residues. Germline V gene sequence: CDR1 MNHEY, CDR2 SMNVEV (reference sequence).

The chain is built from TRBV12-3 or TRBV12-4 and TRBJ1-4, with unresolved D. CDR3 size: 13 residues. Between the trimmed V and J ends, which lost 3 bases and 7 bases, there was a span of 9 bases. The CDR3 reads CASSFSRIEKLFF. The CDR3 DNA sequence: TGTGCCAGCAGTTTCAGCCGGATTGAAAAACTGTTTTTT.

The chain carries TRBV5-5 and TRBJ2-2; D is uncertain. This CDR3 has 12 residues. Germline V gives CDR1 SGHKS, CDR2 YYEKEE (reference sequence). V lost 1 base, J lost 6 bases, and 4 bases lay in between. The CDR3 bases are TGTGCCAGCAGCTTGTACTCCGGGGAGCTGTTTTTT. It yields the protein CASSLYSGELFF.

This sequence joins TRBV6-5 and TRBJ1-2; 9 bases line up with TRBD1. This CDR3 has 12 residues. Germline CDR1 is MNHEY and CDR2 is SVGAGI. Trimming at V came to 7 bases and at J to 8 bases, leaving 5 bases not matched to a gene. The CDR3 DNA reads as TGTGCCAGCACCGGACAGGGGTTGGGCTACACCTTC. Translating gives CASTGQGLGYTF.

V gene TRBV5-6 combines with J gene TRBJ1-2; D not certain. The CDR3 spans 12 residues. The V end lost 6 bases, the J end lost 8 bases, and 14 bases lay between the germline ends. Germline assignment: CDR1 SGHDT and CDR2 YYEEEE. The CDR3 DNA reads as TGTGCCAGCACCCTAGACTGGGAAGGCTACACCTTC. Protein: CASTLDWEGYTF.

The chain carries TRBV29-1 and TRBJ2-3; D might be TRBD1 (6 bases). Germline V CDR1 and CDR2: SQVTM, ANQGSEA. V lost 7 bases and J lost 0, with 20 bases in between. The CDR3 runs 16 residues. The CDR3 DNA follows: TGCAGCGCACTTGGGGGCCAACGGGACAGCACAGATACGCAGTATTTT. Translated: CSALGGQRDSTDTQYF.

CDR3 loop: CASSLGGRTYNEQFF. CDR3 bases: TGTGCCAGCAGCTTAGGGGGGAGGACCTACAATGAGCAGTTCTTC. The V gene is TRBV7-3, the J gene TRBJ2-1; D possibly corresponds to TRBD2 (6 bases). Germline loops: CDR1 SGHTA, CDR2 FQGTGA. There are 15 residues in the CDR3. Trimming shortened V by 2 bases and J by 2 bases, and 10 bases separated the two germline ends.

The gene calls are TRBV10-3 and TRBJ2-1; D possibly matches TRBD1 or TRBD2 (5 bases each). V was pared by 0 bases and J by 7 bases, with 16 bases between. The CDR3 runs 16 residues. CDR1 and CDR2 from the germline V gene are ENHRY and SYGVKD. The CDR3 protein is CAISESVGPGRNEQFF. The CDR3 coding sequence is TGTGCCATCAGTGAGTCGGTAGGGCCAGGGAGAAATGAGCAGTTCTTC.